These 4 T cell receptor beta chains came from one sample sequenced in a study of T cells after posttransplantation cyclophosphamide. Produced via immunoSEQ multiplex PCR; TCRdb's table is partial and in-frame only. The sample includes approximately 10,000 clones, about 81% of them seen just once. Methotrexate plus calcineurin inhibitor accompanied controls' myeloablative marrow transplants; sampling was 1 year later. The input for sequencing was PBMCs, taken around 350 days after allogeneic stem cell transplant with calcineurin inhibitor and methotrexate. These TCRs come from a male patient aged 30 to 40 who received an allogeneic stem cell transplant from an unrelated donor, was CMV-positive, and had acute GVHD only. The graft donor may be the source of some T cells.

CDR3 amino acids: CASSLKDTRNTGELFF. DNA for the CDR3: TGTGCCAGCAGCTTGAAGGACACCAGGAACACCGGGGAGCTGTTTTTT. The rearrangement joins TRBV5-6 to TRBJ2-2; D perhaps matches TRBD1 (5 bases). V was pared by 1 base and J by 1 base, with 11 bases between. The length of the CDR3 is 16 residues. The germline V gene encodes CDR1 SGHDT and CDR2 YYEEEE.

This clone was detected once. J is TRBJ2-5 and V is TRBV4-1; tentatively, D is TRBD2 (5 bases). Germline assignment: CDR1 MGHRA and CDR2 YSYEKL. The CDR3 spans 13 residues. Trimming cost V 4 bases and J 2 bases, with 8 bases left between them. CDR3 bases: TGCGCCAGCAGCCTCTGGAGGCAAGAGACCCAGTACTTC. Amino acids: CASSLWRQETQYF.

The chain couples TRBV25-1 to TRBJ2-1, with 8 positions matching TRBD2. V lost 2 bases, J lost 3 bases, and 6 bases stayed unmatched. CDR3 size: 16 residues. CDR1 is MGHDK and CDR2 is SYGVNS in the germline V gene. The CDR3 is CASSEIAGMHYNEQFF. The DNA for the CDR3 is TGTGCCAGCAGTGAAATAGCGGGAATGCACTACAATGAGCAGTTCTTC.

The genes are TRBV10-3 and TRBJ1-1, with D unclear. Per germline, CDR1 ENHRY and CDR2 SYGVKD. This CDR3 is 13 amino acids long. Deletions cut 11 bases from V and 1 base from J, with 14 bases between. CDR3 in amino acids: CASKWETNTEAFF. In nucleotides, the CDR3 is TGTGCCTCCAAGTGGGAGACGAACACTGAAGCTTTCTTT.